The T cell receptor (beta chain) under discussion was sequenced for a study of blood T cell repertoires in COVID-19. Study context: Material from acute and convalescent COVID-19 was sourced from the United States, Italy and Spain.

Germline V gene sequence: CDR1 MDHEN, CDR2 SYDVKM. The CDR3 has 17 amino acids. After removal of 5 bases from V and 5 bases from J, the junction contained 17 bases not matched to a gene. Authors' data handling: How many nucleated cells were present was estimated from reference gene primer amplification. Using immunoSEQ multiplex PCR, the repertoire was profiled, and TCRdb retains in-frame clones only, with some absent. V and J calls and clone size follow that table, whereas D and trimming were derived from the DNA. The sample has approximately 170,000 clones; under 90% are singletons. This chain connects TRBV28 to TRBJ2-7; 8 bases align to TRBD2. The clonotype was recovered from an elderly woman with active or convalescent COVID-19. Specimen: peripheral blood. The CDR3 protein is CASSPSPFGRAWNEQYF. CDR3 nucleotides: TGTGCCAGCAGTCCCTCTCCTTTCGGGAGGGCCTGGAACGAGCAGTACTTC.